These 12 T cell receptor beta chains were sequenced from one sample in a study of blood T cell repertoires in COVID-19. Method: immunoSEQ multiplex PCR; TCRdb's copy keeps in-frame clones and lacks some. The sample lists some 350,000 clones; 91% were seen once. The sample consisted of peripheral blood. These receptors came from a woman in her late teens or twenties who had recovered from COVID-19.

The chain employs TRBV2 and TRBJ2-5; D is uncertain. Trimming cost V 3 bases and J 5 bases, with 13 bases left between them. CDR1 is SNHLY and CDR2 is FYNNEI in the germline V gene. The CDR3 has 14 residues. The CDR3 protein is CASSDSSLVETQYF. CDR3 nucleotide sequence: TGTGCCAGCAGTGATAGTTCCCTTGTGGAGACCCAGTACTTC.

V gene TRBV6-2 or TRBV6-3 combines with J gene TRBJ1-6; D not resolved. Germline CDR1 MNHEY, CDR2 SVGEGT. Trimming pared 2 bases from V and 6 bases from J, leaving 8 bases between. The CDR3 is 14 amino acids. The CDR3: CASSYEGFNSPLHF. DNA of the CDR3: TGTGCCAGCAGTTACGAGGGTTTTAATTCACCCCTCCACTTT.

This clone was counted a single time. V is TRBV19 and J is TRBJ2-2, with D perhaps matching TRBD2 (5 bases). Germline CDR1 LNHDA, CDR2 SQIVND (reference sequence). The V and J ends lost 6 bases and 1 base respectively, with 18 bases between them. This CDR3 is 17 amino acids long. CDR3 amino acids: CASSSLKRSQNTGELFF. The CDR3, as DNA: TGTGCCAGTAGCTCCCTCAAGCGGAGCCAGAACACCGGGGAGCTGTTTTTT.

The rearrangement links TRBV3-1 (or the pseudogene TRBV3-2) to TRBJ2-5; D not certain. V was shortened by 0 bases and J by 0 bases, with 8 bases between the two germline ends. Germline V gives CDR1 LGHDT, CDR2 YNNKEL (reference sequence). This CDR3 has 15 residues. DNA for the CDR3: TGTGCCAGCAGCCAAGATCGAGCGCACCAAGAGACCCAGTACTTC. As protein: CASSQDRAHQETQYF.

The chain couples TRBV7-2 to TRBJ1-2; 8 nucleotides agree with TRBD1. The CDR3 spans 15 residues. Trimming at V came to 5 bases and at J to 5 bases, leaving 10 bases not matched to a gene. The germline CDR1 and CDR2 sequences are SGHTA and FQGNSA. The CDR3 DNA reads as TGTGCCAGCAGCCTCCCCGGGACAGGCGAGTATGGCTACACCTTC. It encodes CASSLPGTGEYGYTF.

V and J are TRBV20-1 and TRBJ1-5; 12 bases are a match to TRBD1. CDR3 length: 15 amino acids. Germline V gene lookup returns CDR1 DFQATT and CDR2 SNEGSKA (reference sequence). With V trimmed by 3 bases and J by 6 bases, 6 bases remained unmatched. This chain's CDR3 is CSASRGTGGTQPQHF. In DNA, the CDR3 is TGCAGTGCTAGTCGTGGGACAGGGGGCACTCAGCCCCAGCATTTT.

The chain's CDR3 is CASSIRDRGNQYF. The CDR3 bases are TGTGCCAGCAGCATCCGGGACAGGGGGAATCAGTACTTC. The chain carries TRBV5-8 and TRBJ2-4, with 11 nucleotides matching TRBD1. Germline V gives CDR1 SGHTS, CDR2 YDEGEE. The CDR3 consists of 13 residues. V lost 4 bases and J lost 12; bases outside the gene matches: 6. Filled out from reference TRBV5-8 and TRBJ2-4, the complete variable domain reads EAGVTQSPTHLIKTRGQQATLRCSPISGHTSVYWYQQALGLGLQFLLWYDEGEERNRGNFPPRFSGRQFPNYSSELNVNALELEDSALYLCASSIRDRGNQYFGAGTRLSVL.

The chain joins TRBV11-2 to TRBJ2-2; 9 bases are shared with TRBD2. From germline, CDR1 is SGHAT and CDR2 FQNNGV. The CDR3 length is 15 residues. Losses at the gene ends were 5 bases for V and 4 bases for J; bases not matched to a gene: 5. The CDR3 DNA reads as TGTGCCAGCAGCCGAGGGACTAGCAGCACCGGGGAGCTGTTTTTT. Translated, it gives CASSRGTSSTGELFF.

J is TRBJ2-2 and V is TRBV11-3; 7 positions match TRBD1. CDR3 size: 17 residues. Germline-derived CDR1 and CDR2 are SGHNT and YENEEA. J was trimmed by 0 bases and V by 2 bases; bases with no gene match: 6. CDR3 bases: TGTGCCAGCAGCTTACCGCAGACAGGGCCGAACACCGGGGAGCTGTTTTTT. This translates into CASSLPQTGPNTGELFF.

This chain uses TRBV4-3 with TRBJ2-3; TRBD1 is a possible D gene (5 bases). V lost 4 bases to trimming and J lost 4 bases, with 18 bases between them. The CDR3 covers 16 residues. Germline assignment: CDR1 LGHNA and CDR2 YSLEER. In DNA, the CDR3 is TGCGCCAGCAGCCTTTTGTCAGGGATCGGCCCAGATACGCAGTATTTT. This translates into CASSLLSGIGPDTQYF.

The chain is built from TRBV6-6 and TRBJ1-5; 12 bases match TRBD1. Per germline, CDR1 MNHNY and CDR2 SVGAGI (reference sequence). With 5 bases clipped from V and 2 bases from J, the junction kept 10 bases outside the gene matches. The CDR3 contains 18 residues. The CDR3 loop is CASSPRDRGPWGNQPQHF. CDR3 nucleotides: TGTGCCAGCAGTCCCCGGGACAGGGGGCCTTGGGGCAATCAGCCCCAGCATTTT.

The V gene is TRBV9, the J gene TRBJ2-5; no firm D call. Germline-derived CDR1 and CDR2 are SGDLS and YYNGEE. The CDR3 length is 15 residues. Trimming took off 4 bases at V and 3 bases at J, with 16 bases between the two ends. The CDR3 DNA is TGTGCCAGCAGCCGTAGCCCCTTTGCGGAAGAGACCCAGTACTTC. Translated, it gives CASSRSPFAEETQYF.